The sequence of this T cell receptor (beta chain) was determined in a study of blood T cell repertoires in COVID-19. CDR3 length: 15 amino acids. Germline CDR1 and CDR2: SGHRS and YFSETQ. V lost 4 bases and J lost 5; bases outside the gene matches: 11. In the original workflow: Nucleated cell counts were estimated from reference gene primer amplification. The repertoire was sequenced with immunoSEQ multiplex PCR; TCRdb's copy has only in-frame clones and lacks some. V, J and clone size reflect that table, while D and trimming were determined from the DNA. This repertoire shows some 100,000 clones, 85% found once; its top ten account for approximately 2%.

The chain recombines TRBV5-1 with TRBJ1-1; 7 nucleotides line up with TRBD1. The sequencing sample was made of peripheral blood. The sequence was collected from an older woman with active or convalescent COVID-19. CDR3 sequence (DNA): TGCGCCAGCAGCACCCAAGGGGGCGCGGGAACTGAAGCTTTCTTT. It is translated as CASSTQGGAGTEAFF.